The clone carrying this TCR beta chain appeared a few times. This entry belongs to a study of blood T cell repertoires in COVID-19. As for the study in general: The study drew acute and convalescent COVID-19 samples from the United States, Italy and Spain. PBMCs, B-cell-depleted T cells, or T cells were the source of the cDNA or gDNA that made up the material.

Authors' data handling: Quantification of nucleated cells was approximated via reference gene primer amplification. Measured with immunoSEQ multiplex PCR; TCRdb has only the in-frame clones, and not every one. For V, J and clone size, that table is used; D and trimming come from the DNA. This table holds around 250,000 clones, approximately 87% found once. Trimming left V 3 bases short and J 7 bases short, with 18 bases between. Germline CDR1 is LNHDA and CDR2 is SQIVND (reference sequence). The CDR3 is 15 residues long. The V gene is TRBV19, the J gene TRBJ2-5, with D tentatively TRBD2 (6 bases). The source of this sequence is a man aged 55 to 70 with acute or convalescent COVID-19. Sequences were obtained from peripheral blood. This chain's CDR3 is CASSMRAGSQGTQYF. The CDR3 region has the DNA TGTGCCAGTAGTATGCGGGCCGGGAGTCAGGGGACCCAGTACTTC.